Here is one TCR beta chain with its context. Original processing notes: Cell counts per sample came from amplifying reference gene primers. Libraries were prepared by immunoSEQ multiplex PCR; TCRdb keeps only in-frame clonotypes and omits some of them. D and trimming come from the DNA, and the V and J calls and clone size come from that table. The sample lists 90,000 or so clones; about 91% were seen once. The sample is drawn from a study of blood T cell repertoires in COVID-19. As for the study in general: Specimens from acute and convalescent COVID-19 originated in the United States, Italy and Spain. From T cells, B-cell-depleted T cells, or PBMCs came the material, which was cDNA or gDNA.

CDR3 length: 13 amino acids. Trimming took 5 bases from V and 2 from J, leaving 9 bases between them. Germline lookup yields CDR1 SGHRS and CDR2 YFSETQ. The sequence came from a man aged 60 to 75 with acute or convalescent COVID-19. The chain employs TRBV5-1 and TRBJ2-3; maybe TRBD1 (5 bases). Sequenced input: peripheral blood. CDR3 sequence: CASRSRDTDTQYF. As DNA, the CDR3 is TGCGCCAGCAGAAGCAGGGACACAGATACGCAGTATTTT. The full variable domain, completed using reference TRBV5-1 and TRBJ2-3, is KAGVTQTPRYLIKTRGQQVTLSCSPISGHRSVSWYQQTPGQGLQFLFEYFSETQRNKGNFPGRFSGRQFSNSRSEMNVSTLELGDSALYLCASRSRDTDTQYFGPGTRLTVL.